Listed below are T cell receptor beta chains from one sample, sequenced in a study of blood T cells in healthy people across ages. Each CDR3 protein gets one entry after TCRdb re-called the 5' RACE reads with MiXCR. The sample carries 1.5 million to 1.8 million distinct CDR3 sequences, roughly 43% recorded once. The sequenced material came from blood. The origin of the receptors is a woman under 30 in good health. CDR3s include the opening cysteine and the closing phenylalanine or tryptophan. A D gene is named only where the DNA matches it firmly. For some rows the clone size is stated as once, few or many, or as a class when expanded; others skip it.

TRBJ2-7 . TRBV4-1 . CASRPGTSSYNEQYF TGCGCCAGCAGACCCGGGACAAGCTCCTACAATGAGCAGTACTTC
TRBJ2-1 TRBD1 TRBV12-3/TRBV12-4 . CASSSWGQGVYNEQFF TGTGCCAGCAGCTCCTGGGGACAGGGGGTCTACAATGAGCAGTTCTTC
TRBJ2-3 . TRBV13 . CASSLTGTVFADTQYF TGTGCCAGCAGCTTAACCGGGACGGTTTTTGCAGATACGCAGTATTTT
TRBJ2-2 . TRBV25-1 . CASSEVLGSGELFF TGTGCCAGCAGTGAAGTACTCGGCTCCGGGGAGCTGTTTTTT
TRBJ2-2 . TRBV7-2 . CASSLELTGELFF TGTGCCAGCAGCTTAGAGCTGACCGGGGAGCTGTTTTTT
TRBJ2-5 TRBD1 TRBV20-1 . CSATSGTVWTQYF TGCAGTGCTACCTCAGGGACAGTATGGACCCAGTACTTC
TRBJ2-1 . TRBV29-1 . CSVGRPTQFF TGCAGCGTTGGACGCCCGACACAGTTCTTC
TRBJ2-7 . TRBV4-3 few CASSQEKDGVYEQYF TGCGCCAGCAGCCAAGAGAAGGACGGAGTCTACGAGCAGTACTTC
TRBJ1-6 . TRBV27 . CASSTTVAGVPLHF TGTGCCAGCAGTACAACCGTGGCCGGGGTACCCCTCCACTTT
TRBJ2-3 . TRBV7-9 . CASSLVFGSSTDTQYF TGTGCCAGCAGTCTGGTGTTTGGCTCTAGCACAGATACGCAGTATTTT
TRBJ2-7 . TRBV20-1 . CSARVSNGLYF TGCAGTGCTAGAGTTAGTAACGGACTGTACTTC
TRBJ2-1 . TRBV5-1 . CASSVPGSFSEQFF TGCGCCAGCAGCGTGCCCGGGAGTTTCAGCGAGCAGTTCTTC
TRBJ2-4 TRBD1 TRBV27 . CASSLYGQGNIQYF TGTGCCAGCAGTCTTTACGGACAGGGAAACATTCAGTACTTC
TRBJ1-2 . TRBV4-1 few CASSQALQGFLYGYTF TGCGCCAGCAGCCAAGCCTTACAGGGATTCCTCTATGGCTACACCTTC
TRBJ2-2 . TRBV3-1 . CASSQDRASTGELFF TGTGCCAGCAGCCAAGATAGGGCGAGCACAGGGGAGCTGTTTTTT
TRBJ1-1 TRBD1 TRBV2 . CASRGDRGMAFF TGTGCCAGCAGGGGGGACAGGGGCATGGCTTTCTTT
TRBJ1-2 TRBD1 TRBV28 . CASSLTGGYGYGYTF TGTGCCAGCAGTTTAACAGGGGGCTACGGCTATGGCTACACCTTC
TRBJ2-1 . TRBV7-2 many CASSLGGSRYNEQFF TGTGCCAGCAGCTTAGGTGGCAGTCGGTACAATGAGCAGTTCTTC
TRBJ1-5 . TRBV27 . CASSILRRGRHNQPQHF TGTGCCAGCAGTATACTACGCCGGGGACGTCACAATCAGCCCCAGCATTTT
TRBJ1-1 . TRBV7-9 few CATPLREAFF TGTGCCACACCCCTCAGAGAAGCTTTCTTT
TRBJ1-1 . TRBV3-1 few CASSQDLGAATEAFF TGTGCCAGCAGCCAAGATTTGGGAGCAGCTACTGAAGCTTTCTTT
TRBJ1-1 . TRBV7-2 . CASRAQGYEAFF TGTGCCAGCAGGGCACAGGGATATGAAGCTTTCTTT
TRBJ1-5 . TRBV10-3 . CATTGDSNQPQHF TGTGCCACCACCGGAGATAGCAATCAGCCCCAGCATTTT
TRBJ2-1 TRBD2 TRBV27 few CASTPRLAVYNEQFF TGTGCCAGCACCCCCCGACTAGCGGTTTACAATGAGCAGTTCTTC
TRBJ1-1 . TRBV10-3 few CAISAGTEAFF TGTGCCATCAGTGCCGGGACTGAAGCTTTCTTT
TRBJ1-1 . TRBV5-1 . CASSRDGSRSTEAFF TGCGCCAGCAGCAGGGACGGTTCGAGGAGCACTGAAGCTTTCTTT
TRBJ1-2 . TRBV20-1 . CSARDGQGSYGYTF TGCAGTGCTAGAGATGGTCAGGGGTCCTATGGCTACACCTTC
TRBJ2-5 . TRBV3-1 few CASSERGGEETQYF TGTGCCAGCAGCGAAAGGGGTGGGGAGGAGACCCAGTACTTC